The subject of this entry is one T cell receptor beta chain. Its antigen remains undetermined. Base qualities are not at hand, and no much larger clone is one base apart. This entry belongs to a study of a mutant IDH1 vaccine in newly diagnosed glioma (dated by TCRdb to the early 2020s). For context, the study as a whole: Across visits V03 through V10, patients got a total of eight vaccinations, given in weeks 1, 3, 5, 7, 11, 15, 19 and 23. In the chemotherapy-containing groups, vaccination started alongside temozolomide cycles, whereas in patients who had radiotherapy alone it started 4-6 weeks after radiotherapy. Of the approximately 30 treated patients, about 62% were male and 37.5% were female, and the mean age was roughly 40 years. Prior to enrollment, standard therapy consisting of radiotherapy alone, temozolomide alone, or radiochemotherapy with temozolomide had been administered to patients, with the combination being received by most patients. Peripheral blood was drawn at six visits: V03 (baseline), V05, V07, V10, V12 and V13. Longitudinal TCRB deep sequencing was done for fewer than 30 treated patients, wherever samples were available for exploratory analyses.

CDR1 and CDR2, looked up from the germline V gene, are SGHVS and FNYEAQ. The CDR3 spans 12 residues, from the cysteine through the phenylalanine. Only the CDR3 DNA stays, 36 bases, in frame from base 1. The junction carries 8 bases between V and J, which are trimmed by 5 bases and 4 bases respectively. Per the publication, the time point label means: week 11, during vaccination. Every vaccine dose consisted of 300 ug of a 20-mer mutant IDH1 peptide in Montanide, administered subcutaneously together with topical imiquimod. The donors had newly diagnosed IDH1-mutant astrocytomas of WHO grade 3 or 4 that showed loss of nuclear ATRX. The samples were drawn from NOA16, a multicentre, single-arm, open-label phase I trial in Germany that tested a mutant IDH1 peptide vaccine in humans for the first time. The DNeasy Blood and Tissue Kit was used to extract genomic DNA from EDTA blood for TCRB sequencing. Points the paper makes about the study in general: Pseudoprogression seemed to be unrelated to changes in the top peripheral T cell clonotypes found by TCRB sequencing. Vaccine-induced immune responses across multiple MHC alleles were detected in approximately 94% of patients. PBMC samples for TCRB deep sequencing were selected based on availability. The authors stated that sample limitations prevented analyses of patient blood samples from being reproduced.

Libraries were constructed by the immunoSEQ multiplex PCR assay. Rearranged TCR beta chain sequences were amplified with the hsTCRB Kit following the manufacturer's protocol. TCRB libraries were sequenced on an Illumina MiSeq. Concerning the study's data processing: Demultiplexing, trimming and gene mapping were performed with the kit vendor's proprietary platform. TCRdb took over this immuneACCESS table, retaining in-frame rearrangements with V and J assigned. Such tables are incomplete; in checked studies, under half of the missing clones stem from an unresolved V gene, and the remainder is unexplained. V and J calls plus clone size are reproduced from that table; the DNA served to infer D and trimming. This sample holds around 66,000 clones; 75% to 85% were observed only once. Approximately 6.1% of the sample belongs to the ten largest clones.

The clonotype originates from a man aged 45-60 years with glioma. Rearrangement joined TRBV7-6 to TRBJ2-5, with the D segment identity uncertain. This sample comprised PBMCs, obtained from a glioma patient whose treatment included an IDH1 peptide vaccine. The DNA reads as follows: TGTGCCAGCAGCGCCCTCGCAGAGACCCAGTACTTC. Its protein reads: CASSALAETQYF.